The sample holds a few counts of the clone carrying this T cell receptor beta chain. RNA transcripts yielded amplified TCR beta CDR3 regions. Carried out on the TCR CDR3, a first-round RT-PCR used the HTBI primer set. TCRdb used MiXCR to reprocess the multiplex PCR reads, holding one entry per CDR3 protein. The table shows about 400,000 distinct CDR3 sequences, with about 15% occurring only once. The record originates from a study of T cells in Graves' hyperthyroidism and ophthalmopathy. Newly diagnosed hyperthyroidism, duration under 2 months, in patients aged 18 to 65. Orbital computed tomography and thyroid ultrasound, together with serum TRAb and thyroxine and clinical symptoms, were used for diagnoses. The sequence was collected from a woman under 40 with Graves' hyperthyroidism. Sequenced: blood.

The CDR3 bases are TGTGCCAGCAGCCCTGATTGGCGGGAGAGCACAGATACGCAGTATTTT. Residues: CASSPDWRESTDTQYF. The chain recombines TRBV6-1 with TRBJ2-3, with 7 bases fitting TRBD2. The CDR3 is made up of 16 amino acids. Germline trimming cut 6 bases from V and 0 bases from J; bases unmatched to any gene: 9. The V gene's germline CDR1 is MNHNS and CDR2 SASEGT.